The rows below give T cell receptor beta chains drawn from one sample of a study of CD8+CD57+ T cells in acquired aplastic anemia. TCRdb ran MiXCR on the reads and lists one entry per CDR3 protein. This sample yields roughly 160,000 distinct CDR3 sequences, of which 60% to 80% are seen a single time; 40% to 60% belongs to the top ten. Sequenced sample: sorted CD4+, CD8+, or CD8+CD57+ T cells (not recorded which) from PBMCs. These receptors came from a human donor with aplastic anemia. Each CDR3 is given with its conserved first and last residue. The order of the fields is D gene, V gene, J gene, clone size, CDR3 DNA, CDR3 protein. D genes are given only for firm matches. Clone size is stated in some rows and not others, as once, few, many or a class when expanded.

d_call: TRBD2; v_call: TRBV29-1; j_call: TRBJ2-6; clone_size: NA; cdr3_nt: TGCAGCGTCCCGGCAGGGGAGATGCGGGGGGCCTTCTCTGGGGCCAACGTCCTGACTTTC; cdr3_aa: CSVPAGEMRGAFSGANVLTF
d_call: NA; v_call: TRBV19; j_call: TRBJ2-5; clone_size: NA; cdr3_nt: TGTGCCAGTAGTATTGAGGAGGAGACCCAGTACTTC; cdr3_aa: CASSIEEETQYF
d_call: TRBD1; v_call: TRBV2; j_call: TRBJ1-5; clone_size: NA; cdr3_nt: TGTGCCAGCACCGCCGGGACAGGGTCTCAGCCCCAGCATTTT; cdr3_aa: CASTAGTGSQPQHF
d_call: TRBD1; v_call: TRBV19; j_call: TRBJ1-1; clone_size: NA; cdr3_nt: TGTGCCAGTAGGGAGGGACAGCCGAACACTGAAGCTTTCTTT; cdr3_aa: CASREGQPNTEAFF
d_call: TRBD1; v_call: TRBV10-1; j_call: TRBJ1-1; clone_size: NA; cdr3_nt: TGCGCCAGCAGTGGAAGGACAGGGAACACTGAAGCTTTCTTT; cdr3_aa: CASSGRTGNTEAFF
d_call: NA; v_call: TRBV19; j_call: TRBJ2-6; clone_size: once; cdr3_nt: TGTGCCGCAGAGTCCATGGCTGGGGCCAACGTCCTGACTTTC; cdr3_aa: CAAESMAGANVLTF
d_call: TRBD1; v_call: TRBV5-1; j_call: TRBJ1-1; clone_size: NA; cdr3_nt: TGCGCCAGCAGCTGGGGGGACAGGGGGAACACTGAAGCTTTCTTT; cdr3_aa: CASSWGDRGNTEAFF
d_call: NA; v_call: TRBV2; j_call: TRBJ1-2; clone_size: few; cdr3_nt: TGTGCCAGCAGGGGGAGGGGAAACTATGGCTACACCTTC; cdr3_aa: CASRGRGNYGYTF
d_call: NA; v_call: TRBV4-1; j_call: TRBJ2-7; clone_size: NA; cdr3_nt: TGCGCCAGCAGCAAAATCGAAGGAGAGACAGGGAGGTACGAGCAGTACTTC; cdr3_aa: CASSKIEGETGRYEQYF
d_call: NA; v_call: TRBV12-3/TRBV12-4; j_call: TRBJ2-7; clone_size: NA; cdr3_nt: TGTGCCAGCAGCTTACCCAGCGGGTCGACCTCCTACGAGCAGTACTTC; cdr3_aa: CASSLPSGSTSYEQYF
d_call: NA; v_call: TRBV4-3; j_call: TRBJ2-7; clone_size: NA; cdr3_nt: TGCGCCAGCAGCCACGGGGACGGGTTAACCTACGAGCAGTACTTC; cdr3_aa: CASSHGDGLTYEQYF
d_call: NA; v_call: TRBV24-1; j_call: TRBJ2-2; clone_size: NA; cdr3_nt: TGTGCCACCAGTGACCAGATGTCTAACACCGGGGAGCTGTTTTTT; cdr3_aa: CATSDQMSNTGELFF
d_call: NA; v_call: TRBV6-4; j_call: TRBJ1-5; clone_size: NA; cdr3_nt: TGTGCCAGCAGTGGCGATAGCGATCAGCCCCAGCATTTT; cdr3_aa: CASSGDSDQPQHF
d_call: NA; v_call: TRBV15; j_call: TRBJ1-1; clone_size: NA; cdr3_nt: TGTGCCACCAGCCCATACTCCGGGGCAGTAACTGAAGCTTTCTTT; cdr3_aa: CATSPYSGAVTEAFF
d_call: TRBD1; v_call: TRBV5-1; j_call: TRBJ1-1; clone_size: NA; cdr3_nt: TGCGCCAGCAGCTTGGCTGGGACAGGGGGTTCACCGAACACTGAAGCTTTCTTT; cdr3_aa: CASSLAGTGGSPNTEAFF
d_call: NA; v_call: TRBV25-1; j_call: TRBJ2-2; clone_size: NA; cdr3_nt: TGTGCCAGCATTTCGTTTCGGGGCGGGGAGCTGTTTTTT; cdr3_aa: CASISFRGGELFF
d_call: NA; v_call: TRBV19; j_call: TRBJ1-1; clone_size: NA; cdr3_nt: TGTGCCAGTAGTATCACCATGAACACTGAAGCTTTCTTT; cdr3_aa: CASSITMNTEAFF
d_call: NA; v_call: TRBV10-2; j_call: TRBJ1-6; clone_size: few; cdr3_nt: TGCGCCAGCAGTGAGTCCGGGAGCCCTAATTCACCCCTCCACTTT; cdr3_aa: CASSESGSPNSPLHF
d_call: NA; v_call: TRBV6-1; j_call: TRBJ1-5; clone_size: medium-sized; cdr3_nt: TGTGCCAGCAGTGATTCCGCCGGTAGCAATCAGCCCCAGCATTTT; cdr3_aa: CASSDSAGSNQPQHF
d_call: NA; v_call: TRBV20-1; j_call: TRBJ2-1; clone_size: NA; cdr3_nt: TGCAGTGCTCCCTCCGGGATGGGGGACCGCAATGAGCAGTTCTTC; cdr3_aa: CSAPSGMGDRNEQFF
d_call: NA; v_call: TRBV24-1; j_call: TRBJ1-2; clone_size: once; cdr3_nt: TGTGCCACCCAACAGGGAGCTCCCTATGGCTACACCTTC; cdr3_aa: CATQQGAPYGYTF
d_call: TRBD2; v_call: TRBV7-2; j_call: TRBJ2-1; clone_size: many; cdr3_nt: TGTGCCAGCAGCTTAGTGGGTCTAGCGGGGGTTAATGAGCAGTTCTTC; cdr3_aa: CASSLVGLAGVNEQFF
d_call: TRBD1; v_call: TRBV29-1; j_call: TRBJ2-7; clone_size: NA; cdr3_nt: TGCAGCGTTCGACAGGGGGCGTACGAGCAGTACTTC; cdr3_aa: CSVRQGAYEQYF